This T cell receptor (beta chain) was recovered during a study of cytomegalovirus exposure and HLA in healthy donors. V lost 5 bases and J 3 bases, leaving 18 bases between the germline ends. Germline CDR1 SGHRS, CDR2 YFSETQ. This CDR3 spans 16 amino acids. This PCR relied on a set of 60 Vbeta primers and 13 Jbeta primers. Generated by immunoSEQ multiplex PCR, the TCRdb table keeps only in-frame clones and is missing some. The table has 170,000 or so clones, over 65% seen once; the top ten hold roughly 3.6%. The chain carries TRBV5-1 and TRBJ1-5; D possibly corresponds to TRBD1 (5 bases). The sequence derives from a woman aged 55-70 years in good health and CMV-seropositive. Sequenced: PBMCs. Here the CDR3 reads CASSTLTAIHNQPQHF. The DNA for the CDR3 is TGCGCCAGCAGTACTTTGACAGCAATCCACAATCAGCCCCAGCATTTT.